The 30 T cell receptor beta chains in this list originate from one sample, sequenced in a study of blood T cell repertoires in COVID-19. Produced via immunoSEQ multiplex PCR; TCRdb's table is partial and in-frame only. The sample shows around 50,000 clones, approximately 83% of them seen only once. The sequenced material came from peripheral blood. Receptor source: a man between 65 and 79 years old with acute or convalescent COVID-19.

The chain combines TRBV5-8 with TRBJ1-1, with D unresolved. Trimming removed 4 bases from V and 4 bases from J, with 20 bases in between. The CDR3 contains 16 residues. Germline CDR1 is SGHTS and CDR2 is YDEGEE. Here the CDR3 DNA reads TGTGCCAGCAGCGTAGAAAATTGGGCCGGAACCACTGAAGCTTTCTTT. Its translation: CASSVENWAGTTEAFF.

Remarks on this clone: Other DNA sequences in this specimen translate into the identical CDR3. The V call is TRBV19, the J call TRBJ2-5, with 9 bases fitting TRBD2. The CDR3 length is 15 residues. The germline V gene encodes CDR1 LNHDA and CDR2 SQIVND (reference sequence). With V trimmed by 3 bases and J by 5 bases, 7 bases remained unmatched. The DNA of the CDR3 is TGTGCCAGTAGTATCGTCGCGGGAGGGATGGAGACCCAGTACTTC. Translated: CASSIVAGGMETQYF.

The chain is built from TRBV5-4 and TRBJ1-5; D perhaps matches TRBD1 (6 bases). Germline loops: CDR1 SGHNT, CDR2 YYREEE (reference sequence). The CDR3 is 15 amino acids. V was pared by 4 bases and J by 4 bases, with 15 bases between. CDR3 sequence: CASSASGQTNQPQHF. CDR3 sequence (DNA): TGTGCCAGCAGCGCGAGCGGACAGACGAATCAGCCCCAGCATTTT.

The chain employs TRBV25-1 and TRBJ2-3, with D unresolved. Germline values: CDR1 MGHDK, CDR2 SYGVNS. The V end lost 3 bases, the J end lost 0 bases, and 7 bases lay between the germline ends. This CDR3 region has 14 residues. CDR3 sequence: CASSDTTSTDTQYF. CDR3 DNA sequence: TGTGCCAGCAGTGACACCACTAGCACAGATACGCAGTATTTT.

The CDR3 nucleotides read TGTGCCTGGACTAGCTCCTATAATTCACCCCTCCACTTT. Translation: CAWTSSYNSPLHF. V usage is TRBV30 and J usage is TRBJ1-6; D unresolved. The CDR3 contains 13 residues. Germline CDR1 is GTSNPN and CDR2 is SVGIG (reference sequence). With 4 bases removed from V and 0 bases from J, the gap between germline ends came to 4 bases.

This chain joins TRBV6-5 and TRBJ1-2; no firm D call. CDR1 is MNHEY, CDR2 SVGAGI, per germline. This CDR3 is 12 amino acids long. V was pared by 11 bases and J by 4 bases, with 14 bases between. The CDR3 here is CAAGPGFYGYTF. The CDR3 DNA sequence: TGTGCCGCCGGCCCGGGTTTCTATGGCTACACCTTC.

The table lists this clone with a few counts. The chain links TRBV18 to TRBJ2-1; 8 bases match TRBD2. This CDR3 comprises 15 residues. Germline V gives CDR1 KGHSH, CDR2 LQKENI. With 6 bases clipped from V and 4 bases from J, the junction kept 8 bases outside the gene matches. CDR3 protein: CASSLTGTSYNEQFF. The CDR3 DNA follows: TGTGCCAGCTCTCTCACCGGGACTAGTTACAATGAGCAGTTCTTC. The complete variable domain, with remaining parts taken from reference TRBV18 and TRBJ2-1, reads NAGVMQNPRHLVRRRGQEARLRCSPMKGHSHVYWYRQLPEEGLKFMVYLQKENIIDESGMPKERFSAEFPKEGPSILRIQQVVRGDSAAYFCASSLTGTSYNEQFFGPGTRLTVL.

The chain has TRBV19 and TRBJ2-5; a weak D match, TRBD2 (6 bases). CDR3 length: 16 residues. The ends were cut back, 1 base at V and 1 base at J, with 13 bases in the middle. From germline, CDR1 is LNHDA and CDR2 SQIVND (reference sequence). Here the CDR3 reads CASSIGGVSGQETQYF. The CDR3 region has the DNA TGTGCCAGTAGTATAGGAGGGGTTAGCGGCCAAGAGACCCAGTACTTC. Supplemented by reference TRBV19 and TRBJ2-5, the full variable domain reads DGGITQSPKYLFRKEGQNVTLSCEQNLNHDAMYWYRQDPGQGLRLIYYSQIVNDFQKGDIAEGYSVSREKKESFPLTVTSAQKNPTAFYLCASSIGGVSGQETQYFGPGTRLLVL.

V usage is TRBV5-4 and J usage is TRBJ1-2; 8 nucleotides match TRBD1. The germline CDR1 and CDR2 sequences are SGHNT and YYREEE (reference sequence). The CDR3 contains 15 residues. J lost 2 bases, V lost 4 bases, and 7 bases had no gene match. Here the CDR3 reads CASSPGQGENYGYTF. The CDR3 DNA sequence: TGTGCCAGCAGCCCTGGACAGGGAGAAAACTATGGCTACACCTTC.

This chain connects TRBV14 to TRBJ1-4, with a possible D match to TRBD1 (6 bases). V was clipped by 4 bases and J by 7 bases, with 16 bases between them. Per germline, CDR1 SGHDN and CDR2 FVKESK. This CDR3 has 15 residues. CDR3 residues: CASSLQQGAFEKLFF. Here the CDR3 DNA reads TGTGCCAGCAGCCTACAACAGGGAGCCTTTGAAAAACTGTTTTTT.

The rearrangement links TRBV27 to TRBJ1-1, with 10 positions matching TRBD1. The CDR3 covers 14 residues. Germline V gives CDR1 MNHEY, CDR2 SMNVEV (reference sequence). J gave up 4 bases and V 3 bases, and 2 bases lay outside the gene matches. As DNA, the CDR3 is TGTGCCAGCAGTTTGGACAGGGGGAGCACTGAAGCTTTCTTT. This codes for CASSLDRGSTEAFF.

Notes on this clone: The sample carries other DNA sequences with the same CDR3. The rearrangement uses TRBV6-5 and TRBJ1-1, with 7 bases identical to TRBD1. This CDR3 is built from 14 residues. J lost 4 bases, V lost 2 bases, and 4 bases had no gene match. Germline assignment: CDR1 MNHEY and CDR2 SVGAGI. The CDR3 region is CASSYRQGSTEAFF. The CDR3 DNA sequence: TGTGCCAGCAGTTACCGACAGGGAAGCACTGAAGCTTTCTTT.

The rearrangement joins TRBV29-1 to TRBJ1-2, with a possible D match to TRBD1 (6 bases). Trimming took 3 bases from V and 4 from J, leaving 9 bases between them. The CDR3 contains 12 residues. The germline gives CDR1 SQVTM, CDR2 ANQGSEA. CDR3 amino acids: CSVDTQGYGYTF. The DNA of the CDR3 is TGCAGCGTTGATACACAGGGCTATGGCTACACCTTC.

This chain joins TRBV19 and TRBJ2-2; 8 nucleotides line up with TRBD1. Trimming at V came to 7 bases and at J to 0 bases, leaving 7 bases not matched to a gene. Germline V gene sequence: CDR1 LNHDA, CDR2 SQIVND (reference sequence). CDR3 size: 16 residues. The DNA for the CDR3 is TGTGCCAGTACCCCCCCGGACAGGGCGAACACCGGGGAGCTGTTTTTT. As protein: CASTPPDRANTGELFF.

The CDR3 DNA follows: TGTGCCAGCAGCCACCTTCAGGGGAGGGGCGGGCAGCCCCAGCATTTT. Translated, it gives CASSHLQGRGGQPQHF. The chain has TRBV7-8 and TRBJ1-5; TRBD1 might be the D (6 bases). V was shortened by 5 bases and J by 7 bases, with 21 bases between the two germline ends. The CDR3 is made up of 16 amino acids. From germline, CDR1 is SGHVS and CDR2 FQNEAQ.

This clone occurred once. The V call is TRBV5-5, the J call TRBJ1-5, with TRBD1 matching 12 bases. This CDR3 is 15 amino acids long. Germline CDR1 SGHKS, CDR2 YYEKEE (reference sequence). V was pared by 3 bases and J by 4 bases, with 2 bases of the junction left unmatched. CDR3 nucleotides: TGTGCCAGCAGCTGGGGACAGGGGGCGAATCAGCCCCAGCATTTT. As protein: CASSWGQGANQPQHF.

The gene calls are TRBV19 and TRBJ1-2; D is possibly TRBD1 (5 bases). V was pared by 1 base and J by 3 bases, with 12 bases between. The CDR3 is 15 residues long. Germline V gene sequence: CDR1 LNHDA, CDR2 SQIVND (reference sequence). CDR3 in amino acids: CASSIGARAHYGYTF. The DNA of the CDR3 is TGTGCCAGTAGTATAGGTGCCAGGGCCCACTATGGCTACACCTTC.

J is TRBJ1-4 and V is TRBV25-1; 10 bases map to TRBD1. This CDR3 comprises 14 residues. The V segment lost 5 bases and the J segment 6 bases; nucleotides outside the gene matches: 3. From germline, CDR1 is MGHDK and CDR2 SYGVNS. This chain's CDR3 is CASSPGTGDEKLFF. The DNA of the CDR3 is TGTGCCAGCAGTCCCGGGACAGGGGATGAAAAACTGTTTTTT.

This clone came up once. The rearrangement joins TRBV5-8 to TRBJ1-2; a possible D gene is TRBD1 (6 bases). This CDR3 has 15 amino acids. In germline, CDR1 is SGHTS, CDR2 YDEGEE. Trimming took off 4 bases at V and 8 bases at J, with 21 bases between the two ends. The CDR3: CASSPWAGAGPGYTF. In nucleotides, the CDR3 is TGTGCCAGCAGCCCGTGGGCGGGGGCAGGGCCCGGCTACACCTTC.

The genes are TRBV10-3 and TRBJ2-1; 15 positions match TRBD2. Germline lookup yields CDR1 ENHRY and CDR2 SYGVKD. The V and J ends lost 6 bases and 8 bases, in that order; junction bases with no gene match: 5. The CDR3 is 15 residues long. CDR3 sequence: CAISQGLAGGYEQFF. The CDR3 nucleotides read TGTGCCATCAGCCAGGGACTAGCGGGAGGTTATGAGCAGTTCTTC.

The CDR3 bases are TGTGCCAGCAGTTTCTCGGCGGGGAACACTGAAGCTTTCTTT. It translates to CASSFSAGNTEAFF. The chain carries TRBV28 and TRBJ1-1; unclear D gene. Trimming left V 3 bases short and J 1 base short, with 9 bases between. Looked up from germline, CDR1 is MDHEN and CDR2 is SYDVKM. This CDR3 spans 14 amino acids.

The chain's CDR3 is CASSAWTGLMGSNQPQHF. The CDR3 DNA follows: TGTGCCAGCAGCGCTTGGACAGGACTTATGGGGAGCAATCAGCCCCAGCATTTT. The rearrangement uses TRBV5-8 and TRBJ1-5; 7 bases line up with TRBD1. CDR1 is SGHTS and CDR2 is YDEGEE in the germline V gene. The ends lost 4 bases at V and 1 base at J; junction bases unmatched: 14. The CDR3 runs 18 residues.

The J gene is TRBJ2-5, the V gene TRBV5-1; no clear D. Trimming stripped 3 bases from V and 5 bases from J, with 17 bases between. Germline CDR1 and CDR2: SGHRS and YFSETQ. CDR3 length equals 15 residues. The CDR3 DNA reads TGCGCCAGCAGCTCTGCGTTCGGTCAACGGGAGACCCAGTACTTC. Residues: CASSSAFGQRETQYF. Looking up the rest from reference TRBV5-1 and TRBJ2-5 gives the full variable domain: KAGVTQTPRYLIKTRGQQVTLSCSPISGHRSVSWYQQTPGQGLQFLFEYFSETQRNKGNFPGRFSGRQFSNSRSEMNVSTLELGDSALYLCASSSAFGQRETQYFGPGTRLLVL.

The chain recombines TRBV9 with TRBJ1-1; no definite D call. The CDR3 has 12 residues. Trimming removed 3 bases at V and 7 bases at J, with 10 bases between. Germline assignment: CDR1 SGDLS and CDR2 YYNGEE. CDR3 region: CASSAPLSEAFF. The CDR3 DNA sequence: TGTGCCAGCAGCGCACCTCTAAGTGAAGCTTTCTTT.

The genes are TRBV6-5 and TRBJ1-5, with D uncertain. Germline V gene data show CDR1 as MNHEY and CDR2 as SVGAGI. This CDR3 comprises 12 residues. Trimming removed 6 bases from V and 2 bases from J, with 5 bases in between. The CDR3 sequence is CASSAGNQPQHF. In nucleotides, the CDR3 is TGTGCCAGCAGCGCGGGCAATCAGCCCCAGCATTTT.

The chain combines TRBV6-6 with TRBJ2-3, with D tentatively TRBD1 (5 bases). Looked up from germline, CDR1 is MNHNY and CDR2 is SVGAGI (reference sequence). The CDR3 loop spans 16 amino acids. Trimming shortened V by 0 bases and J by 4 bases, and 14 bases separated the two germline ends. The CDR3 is CASSYSKAGMADTQYF. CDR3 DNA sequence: TGTGCCAGCAGTTACTCGAAGGCAGGGATGGCAGATACGCAGTATTTT.

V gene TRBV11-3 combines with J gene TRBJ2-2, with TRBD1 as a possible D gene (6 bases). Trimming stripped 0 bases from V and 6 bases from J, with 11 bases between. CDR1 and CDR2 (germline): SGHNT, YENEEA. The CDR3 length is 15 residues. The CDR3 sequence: CASSLEAAGAGELFF. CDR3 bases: TGTGCCAGCAGCTTAGAAGCGGCAGGGGCCGGGGAGCTGTTTTTT.

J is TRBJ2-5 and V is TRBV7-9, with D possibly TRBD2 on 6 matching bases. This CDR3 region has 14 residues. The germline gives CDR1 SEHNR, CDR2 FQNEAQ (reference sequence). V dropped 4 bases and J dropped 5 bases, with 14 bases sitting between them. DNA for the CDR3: TGTGCCAGCAGCTCCGACCCTGGAGGGGAGACCCAGTACTTC. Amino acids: CASSSDPGGETQYF.

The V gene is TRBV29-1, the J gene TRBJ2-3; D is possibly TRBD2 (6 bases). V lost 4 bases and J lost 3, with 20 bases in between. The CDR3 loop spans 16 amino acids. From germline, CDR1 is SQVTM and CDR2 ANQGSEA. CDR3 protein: CSVAYVVAENTDTQYF. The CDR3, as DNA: TGCAGCGTTGCATACGTGGTAGCGGAAAATACAGATACGCAGTATTTT.

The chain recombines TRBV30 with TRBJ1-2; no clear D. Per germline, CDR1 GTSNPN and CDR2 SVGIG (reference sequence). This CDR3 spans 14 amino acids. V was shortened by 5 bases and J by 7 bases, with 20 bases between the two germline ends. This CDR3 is CAWVTTAPGAGYTF. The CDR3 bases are TGTGCCTGGGTAACGACGGCCCCGGGAGCTGGCTACACCTTC.